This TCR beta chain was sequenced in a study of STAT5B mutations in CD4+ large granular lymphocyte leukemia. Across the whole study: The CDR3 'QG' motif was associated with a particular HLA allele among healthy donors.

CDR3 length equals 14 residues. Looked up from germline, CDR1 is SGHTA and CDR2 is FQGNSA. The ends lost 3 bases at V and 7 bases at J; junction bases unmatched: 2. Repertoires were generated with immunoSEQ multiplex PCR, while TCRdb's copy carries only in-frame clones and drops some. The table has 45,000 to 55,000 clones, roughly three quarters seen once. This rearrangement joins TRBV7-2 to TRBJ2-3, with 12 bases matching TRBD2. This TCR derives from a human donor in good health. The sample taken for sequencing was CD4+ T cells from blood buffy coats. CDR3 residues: CASSFGTSGYTQYF. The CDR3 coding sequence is TGTGCCAGCAGCTTCGGGACTAGCGGGTATACGCAGTATTTT. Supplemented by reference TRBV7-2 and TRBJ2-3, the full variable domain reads GAGVSQSPSNKVTEKGKDVELRCDPISGHTALYWYRQSLGQGLEFLIYFQGNSAPDKSGLPSDRFSAERTGGSVSTLTIQRTQQEDSAVYLCASSFGTSGYTQYFGPGTRLTVL.